Each of the 4 T cell receptor beta chains below was sequenced from the same sample in a study of cytomegalovirus exposure and HLA in healthy donors. In the PCR, 60 Vbeta and 13 Jbeta primers were used. Data came from immunoSEQ multiplex PCR; TCRdb stores just in-frame clones and leaves some out. The profile shows 150,000 to 200,000 clones, almost 80% of them singletons. The sample taken for sequencing was PBMCs. Every receptor here comes from a male donor in good health and CMV-seronegative.

Points on this clone: The germline gene is not matched at one end of the junction; a read error may be the cause. The chain recombines TRBV7-7 with TRBJ2-7; 9 bases line up with TRBD2. CDR3 length: 15 residues. Germline V gene sequence: CDR1 SSHAT, CDR2 FNYEAQ (reference sequence). The CDR3 loop is CASSERQGLAYEQYF. In DNA form, the CDR3 reads TGTGCTAGCAGCGAAAGACAGGGACTAGCTTACGAGCAGTACTTC. The variable domain in full, completed from reference TRBV7-7 and TRBJ2-7, reads GAGVSQSPRYKVTKRGQDVTLRCDPISSHATLYWYQQALGQGPEFLTYFNYEAQPDKSGLPSDRFSAERPEGSISTLTIQRTEQRDSAMYRCASSERQGLAYEQYFGPGTRLTVT.

This clone appeared a few times. The sample carries other DNA sequences with the same CDR3. The chain joins TRBV6-4 to TRBJ2-3; no firm D call. Per germline, CDR1 MRHNA and CDR2 SNTAGT. V was clipped by 6 bases and J by 1 base, with 11 bases between them. The CDR3 spans 14 residues. This chain's CDR3 is CASSPRGGTDTQYF. CDR3 bases: TGTGCCAGCAGCCCCAGAGGTGGCACAGATACGCAGTATTTT.

The genes are TRBV7-8 and TRBJ1-1; weak D call: TRBD1 (5 bases). The CDR3 has 13 amino acids. With 4 bases removed from V and 2 bases from J, the gap between germline ends came to 8 bases. The germline V gene has CDR1 SGHVS and CDR2 FQNEAQ. The CDR3 region is CASSSQGNTEAFF. The CDR3 nucleotides read TGTGCCAGCAGCTCCCAGGGAAACACTGAAGCTTTCTTT.

This clone showed up just once. The chain combines TRBV27 with TRBJ1-1, with D possibly TRBD1 on 5 matching bases. Germline-derived CDR1 and CDR2 are MNHEY and SMNVEV (reference sequence). The CDR3 is 15 residues long. The V and J ends lost 1 base and 2 bases respectively, with 11 bases between them. In DNA, the CDR3 is TGTGCCAGCAGTTTATTCCCCGGGGGTAACACTGAAGCTTTCTTT. This sequence encodes CASSLFPGGNTEAFF.